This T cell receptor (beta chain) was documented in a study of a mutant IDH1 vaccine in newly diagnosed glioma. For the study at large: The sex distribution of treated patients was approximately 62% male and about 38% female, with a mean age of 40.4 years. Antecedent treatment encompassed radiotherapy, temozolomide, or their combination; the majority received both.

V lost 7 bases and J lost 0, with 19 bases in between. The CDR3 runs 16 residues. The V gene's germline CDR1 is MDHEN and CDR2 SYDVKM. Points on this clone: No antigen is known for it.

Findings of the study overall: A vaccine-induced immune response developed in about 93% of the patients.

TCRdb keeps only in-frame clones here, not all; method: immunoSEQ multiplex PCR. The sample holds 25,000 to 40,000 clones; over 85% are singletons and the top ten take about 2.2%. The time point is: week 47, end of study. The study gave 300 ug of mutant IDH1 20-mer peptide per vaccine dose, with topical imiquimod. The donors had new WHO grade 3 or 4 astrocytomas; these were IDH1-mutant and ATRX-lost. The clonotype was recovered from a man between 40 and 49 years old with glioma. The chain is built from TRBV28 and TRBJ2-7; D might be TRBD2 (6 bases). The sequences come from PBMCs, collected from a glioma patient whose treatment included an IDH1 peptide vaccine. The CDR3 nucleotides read TGTGCCAGCACTTGGGCTAGTAGCGGAAGCTCCTACGAGCAGTACTTC. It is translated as CASTWASSGSSYEQYF.